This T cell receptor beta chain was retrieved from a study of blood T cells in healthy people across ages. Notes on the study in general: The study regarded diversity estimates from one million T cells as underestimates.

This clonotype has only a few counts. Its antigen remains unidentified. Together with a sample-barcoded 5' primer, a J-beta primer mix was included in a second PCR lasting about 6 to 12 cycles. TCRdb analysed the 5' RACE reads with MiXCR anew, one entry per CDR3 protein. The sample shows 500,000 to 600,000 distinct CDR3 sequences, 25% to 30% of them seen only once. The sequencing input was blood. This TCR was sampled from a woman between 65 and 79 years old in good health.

The CDR3 DNA is TGTGCCAGCAGGTTCGGCGGCGAAGCTTTCTTT. Amino acid sequence: CASRFGGEAFF. This sequence joins TRBV12-3 or TRBV12-4 and TRBJ1-1; D is ambiguous. The V and J ends lost 6 bases and 8 bases respectively, with 10 bases between them. CDR3 size: 11 residues.